The source of this TCR beta chain is a study of T-cell reconstitution after alpha-beta-depleted transplantation in children. Unique molecular identifiers were used in preparing the TCRbeta library. Each CDR3 protein gets one entry after TCRdb re-called the PCR reads with MiXCR. The table has under 350,000 distinct CDR3 sequences, more than 8% seen once. This clonotype has just a few counts. V gave up 8 bases and J gave up 5 bases, with 19 bases separating them. This CDR3 contains 14 residues. Germline V CDR1 and CDR2: SQVTM, ANQGSEA. Sequences were derived from PBMCs from the stem cell graft donor, sampled from the stem cell graft. The source of this sequence is a human donor who donated a stem cell graft to a child with SCID. V gene TRBV29-1 combines with J gene TRBJ1-5; maybe TRBD1 (5 bases). The CDR3 protein is CSSSSGGGDQPQHF. Here the CDR3 DNA reads TGCAGCTCCTCCTCGGGGGGAGGGGATCAGCCCCAGCATTTT. Looking up the rest from reference TRBV29-1 and TRBJ1-5 gives the full variable domain: SAVISQKPSRDICQRGTSLTIQCQVDSQVTMMFWYRQQPGQSLTLIATANQGSEATYESGFVIDKFPISRPNLTFSTLTVSNMSPEDSSIYLCSSSSGGGDQPQHFGDGTRLSIL.